Listed here are 10 T cell receptor beta chains from one sample, sequenced in a study of CXCR3-negative and CXCR3-positive naive CD8 T cells. All TRB cDNA libraries came from 5' RACE performed with UMI labels. TCRdb reworked the 5' RACE reads into one entry per CDR3 protein, no DNA. Here the sample table reports roughly 29,000 distinct CDR3 sequences. The sample taken for sequencing was memory CD8+ T cells from blood. These receptor sequences come from a human donor in good health. Some clones in this sample may be carry-over from other donors' samples.

This sequence joins TRBV29-1 and TRBJ2-2. Looked up from germline, CDR1 is SQVTM and CDR2 is ANQGSEA. This CDR3 contains 16 residues. The CDR3: CSVEDINSTNTGELFF.

The chain has TRBV5-6 and TRBJ2-5; lacking DNA, the TRBD2 call made by TCRdb goes unchecked. Germline values: CDR1 SGHDT, CDR2 YYEEEE. The length of the CDR3 is 15 residues. The CDR3: CASSLAGLALETQYF.

The chain employs TRBV20-1 and TRBJ2-7. The CDR3 spans 13 residues. The V gene's germline CDR1 is DFQATT and CDR2 SNEGSKA (reference sequence). The CDR3 reads CSARGGSFYEQYF.

The CDR3 loop reads CASSQGRHWDRDGYTF. The chain links TRBV4-3 to TRBJ1-2; no DNA is available, so the TRBD1 call from TCRdb remains unchecked. The CDR3 sequence is 16 residues long. CDR1 is LGHNA and CDR2 is YSLEER in the germline V gene.

The chain joins TRBV20-1 to TRBJ2-5; TCRdb indicates TRBD2, and absent DNA this call remains unverified. Germline V gives CDR1 DFQATT, CDR2 SNEGSKA (reference sequence). The CDR3 is 13 residues long. This chain's CDR3 is CSARLAGEETQYF.

This clonotype is medium-sized by frequency. The chain combines TRBV4-3 with TRBJ2-3; TCRdb proposes TRBD1, but this gene call is untestable without DNA. The CDR3 extends over 15 amino acids. Germline V gene lookup returns CDR1 LGHNA and CDR2 YSLEER. The CDR3 protein is CASSQDGLPGQGKYF.

The chain uses TRBV10-3 and TRBJ2-7. This CDR3 has 12 residues. Germline CDR1 is ENHRY and CDR2 is SYGVKD. The CDR3 protein is CAISGDGYEQYF.

V and J are TRBV20-1 and TRBJ2-1; TCRdb names TRBD1, which stays unverified in the absence of DNA. CDR3 length: 15 residues. Germline CDR1 and CDR2: DFQATT and SNEGSKA (reference sequence). The CDR3 is CSARDLGDSYNEQFF.

This rearrangement joins TRBV28 to TRBJ2-2; with no DNA, the TCRdb D assignment of TRBD1 cannot be verified. CDR3 length equals 14 residues. Germline V gene sequence: CDR1 MDHEN, CDR2 SYDVKM. Here the CDR3 reads CASSFRQYTGELFF.

The chain has TRBV29-1 and TRBJ2-7; TCRdb picks TRBD2, but there is no DNA to check that call. Germline-derived CDR1 and CDR2 are SQVTM and ANQGSEA. The CDR3 has 12 amino acids. The CDR3 loop reads CSVVGGGREQYF.